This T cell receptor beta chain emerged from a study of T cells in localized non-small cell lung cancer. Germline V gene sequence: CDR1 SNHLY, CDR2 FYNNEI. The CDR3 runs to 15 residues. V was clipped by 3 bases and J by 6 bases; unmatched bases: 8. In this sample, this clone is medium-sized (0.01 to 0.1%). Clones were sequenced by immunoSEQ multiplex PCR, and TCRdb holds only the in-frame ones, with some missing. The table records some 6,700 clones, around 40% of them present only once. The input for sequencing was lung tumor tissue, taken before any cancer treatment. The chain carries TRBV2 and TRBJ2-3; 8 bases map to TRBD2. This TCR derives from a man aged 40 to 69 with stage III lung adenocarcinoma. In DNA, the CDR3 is TGTGCCAGCAGTGAGGCGCGGGGGGCGGGGGATACGCAGTATTTT. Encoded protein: CASSEARGAGDTQYF.